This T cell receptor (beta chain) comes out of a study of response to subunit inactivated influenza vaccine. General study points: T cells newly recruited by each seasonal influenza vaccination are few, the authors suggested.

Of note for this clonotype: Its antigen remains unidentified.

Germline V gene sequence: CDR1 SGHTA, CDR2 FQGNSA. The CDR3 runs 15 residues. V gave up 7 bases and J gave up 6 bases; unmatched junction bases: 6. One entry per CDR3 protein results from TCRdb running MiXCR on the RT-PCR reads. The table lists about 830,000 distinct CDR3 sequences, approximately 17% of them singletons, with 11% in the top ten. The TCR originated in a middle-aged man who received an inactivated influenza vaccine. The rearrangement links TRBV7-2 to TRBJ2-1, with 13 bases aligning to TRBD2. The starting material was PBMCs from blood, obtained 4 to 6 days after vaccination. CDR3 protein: CASTKGLAGTNEQFF. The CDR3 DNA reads TGTGCCAGCACCAAGGGACTAGCGGGGACCAATGAGCAGTTCTTC.